Sequencing of this T cell receptor (beta chain) was carried out in a study of blood T cells in healthy people across ages. Trimming cost V 2 bases and J 1 base, with 8 bases left between them. In germline, CDR1 is MNHEY, CDR2 SMNVEV (reference sequence). This CDR3 has 14 residues. This clonotype was counted between two and nine times. Sample-barcoded 5' priming and a J-beta primer mix drove a second PCR of roughly 7 to 11 cycles. Each CDR3 protein is one row after TCRdb ran MiXCR on the 5' RACE reads. Of fewer than 900,000 distinct CDR3 sequences in the sample, roughly 49% were seen once. The sequenced sample was blood. This sequence was found in a woman aged 55-69 years in good health. The chain has TRBV27 and TRBJ1-1; D is uncertain. The CDR3 sequence is CASSLAITNTEAFF. Written as DNA, the CDR3 is TGTGCCAGCAGTTTAGCAATTACGAACACTGAAGCTTTCTTT.